This is a list of T cell receptor beta chains from one sample in a study of T cells after somatic rescue of genetic block. Libraries were prepared by immunoSEQ multiplex PCR; TCRdb keeps only in-frame clonotypes and omits some of them. Among tens of thousands of clones listed, around 96% were seen once. The sample was peripheral blood mononuclear cells (PBMCs). These receptors came from a child less than two years old. Both conserved end residues are part of each CDR3. Each record gives: D gene, V gene, clone size, J gene, CDR3 DNA, CDR3 protein. The D gene is left open where the match is weak. Rows may omit the clone size; those that give it use once, few, many or a size class.

>TRBD2|TRBV10-3|NA|TRBJ2-3
TGTGCCATCAGTGAGCAAACTAGCGGCACAGATACGCAGTATTTT
CAISEQTSGTDTQYF
>TRBD1|TRBV5-1|NA|TRBJ1-2
TGCGCCAGCAGCTACGGACAGGAAGACTATGGCTACACCTTC
CASSYGQEDYGYTF
>NA|TRBV5-1|few|TRBJ1-2
TGCGCCAGCAGCTTGGACCCGGTTAGCTATGGCTACACCTTC
CASSLDPVSYGYTF
>TRBD1|TRBV5-4|NA|TRBJ1-1
TGTGCCAGCAGCTTGGTCCACAGGGGGATGGACACTGAAGCTTTCTTT
CASSLVHRGMDTEAFF
>TRBD2|TRBV6-7|NA|TRBJ2-1
TGTGCCAGCAGTAATAGACTAGCGGGAGAGCAGTACAATGAGCAGTTCTTC
CASSNRLAGEQYNEQFF
>NA|TRBV7-2|NA|TRBJ1-3
TGTGCCAGCAGCTTAGGGGGGGCTGGAAACACCATATATTTT
CASSLGGAGNTIYF
>TRBD1|TRBV5-1|NA|TRBJ1-4
TGCGCCAGCAGCTTGTTCGGACAGGGGGCTGAAAAACTGTTTTTT
CASSLFGQGAEKLFF
>TRBD2|TRBV6-5|NA|TRBJ2-5
TGTGCCAGCAGTTGGGGACTAGCGACGAGAGAGACCCAGTACTTC
CASSWGLATRETQYF
>TRBD2|TRBV18|NA|TRBJ2-7
TGTGCCAGCTCACTGGGACTAGCGGAGACCTACGAGCAGTACTTC
CASSLGLAETYEQYF
>TRBD2|TRBV7-2|NA|TRBJ2-1
TGTGCCAGCAGCTTGGGACTAGCGGGAGGGCCAGAGCAGTTCTTC
CASSLGLAGGPEQFF
>TRBD2|TRBV30|NA|TRBJ2-7
TGTGCCTGGGTAACTATCCCTTGGGAGCGGGGAGGCTACGAGCAGTACTTC
CAWVTIPWERGGYEQYF
>TRBD1|TRBV19|NA|TRBJ2-6
TGTGCCAGTAGAAGAGCCCGGGACAGATTTTCTGGGGCCAACGTCCTGACTTTC
CASRRARDRFSGANVLTF
>NA|TRBV6-6|NA|TRBJ2-3
TGTGCCAGCAGTTACTCAGATACGCAGTATTTT
CASSYSDTQYF
>NA|TRBV19|once|TRBJ2-2
TGTGCCAGTAGTAAGACTAGCACCGGGGAGCTGTTTTTT
CASSKTSTGELFF
>NA|TRBV7-2|NA|TRBJ2-5
TGTGCCAGCAGCTTAGGCCTAGCGGAGACCCAGTACTTC
CASSLGLAETQYF
>NA|TRBV28|NA|TRBJ2-5
TGTGCCAGCAGTTCAGCTATTAGGGTAGGGGAGACCCAGTACTTC
CASSSAIRVGETQYF
>NA|TRBV7-9|NA|TRBJ2-1
TGTGCCAGCAGTCTGACTAGTGATGGTGAGCAGTTCTTC
CASSLTSDGEQFF
>TRBD2|TRBV4-2|NA|TRBJ2-1
TGTGCCAGCAGCCAAGGTAGCGGGACCTACAATGAGCAGTTCTTC
CASSQGSGTYNEQFF
>NA|TRBV19|NA|TRBJ2-2
TGTGCCAGTAGTATGGGGGCCGGGGAGCTGTTTTTT
CASSMGAGELFF
>NA|TRBV19|NA|TRBJ1-2
TGTGCCAGTAGTACAGGGGTCGGCTATGGCTACACCTTC
CASSTGVGYGYTF
>NA|TRBV5-4|NA|TRBJ1-1
TGTGCCAGCAGCGCGGGGACGGAGAACACTGAAGCTTTCTTT
CASSAGTENTEAFF
>NA|TRBV6-1|NA|TRBJ1-5
TGTGCCAGCAGTGAAGCGGACAATCAGCCCCAGCATTTT
CASSEADNQPQHF
>NA|TRBV10-3|NA|TRBJ1-1
TGTGCCATCTCTATGGGGGTGAACACTGAAGCTTTCTTT
CAISMGVNTEAFF
>NA|TRBV14|NA|TRBJ2-2
TGTGCCAGCAGCCGGGGACTCCGTGGCGGGGAGCTGTTTTTT
CASSRGLRGGELFF
>TRBD2|TRBV9|NA|TRBJ2-2
TGTGCCAGCAGCGTAGCCCGGCAGCGGGAGAGCACCGGGGAGCTGTTTTTT
CASSVARQRESTGELFF
>NA|TRBV2|once|TRBJ2-7
TGTGCCAGCAGGGGGGTGGGCTACGAGCAGTACTTC
CASRGVGYEQYF
>NA|TRBV2|NA|TRBJ2-5
TGTGCCAGCAGGAGTGGAGCGGGACAAGAGGCCCAGTACTTC
CASRSGAGQEAQYF
>TRBD2|TRBV7-1|NA|TRBJ2-7
TGTGCCAGCAGCATTCCTTTTAGCGGGGGCTACGAGCAGTACTTC
CASSIPFSGGYEQYF
>NA|TRBV11-2|NA|TRBJ2-7
TGTGCCAGCAGCACAGACAAGTCCTACGAGCAGTACTTC
CASSTDKSYEQYF
>TRBD1|TRBV28|NA|TRBJ1-2
TGTGCCAGCAGTTTAGGGCAGGGGGCAAGGTATGGCTACACCTTC
CASSLGQGARYGYTF
>NA|TRBV7-2|few|TRBJ2-2
TGTGCCAGCAGCTTAGGACTAGCGAACACCGGGGAGCTGTTTTTT
CASSLGLANTGELFF
>TRBD2|TRBV7-2|NA|TRBJ2-1
TGTGCCAGCAGCTTCGGACTAGCGGCACACAATGAGCAGTTCTTC
CASSFGLAAHNEQFF
>TRBD2|TRBV4-1|NA|TRBJ2-5
TGCGTCAGCAGCCAAGATCGCGGGGACTACGACCAAGAGACCCAGTACTTC
CVSSQDRGDYDQETQYF
>TRBD2|TRBV4-2|NA|TRBJ2-1
TGTGCCAGCAGCCAAGAATCTAGCGGGAACCTCTACAATGAGCAGTTCTTC
CASSQESSGNLYNEQFF
>NA|TRBV28|NA|TRBJ1-1
TGTGCCAGCAGCCAACTTAACACTGAAGCTTTCTTT
CASSQLNTEAFF
>NA|TRBV19|NA|TRBJ1-1
TGTGCCAGACCGAACCGGGGGCGCCGGACTGAAGCTTTCTTT
CARPNRGRRTEAFF
>TRBD2|TRBV5-1|once|TRBJ2-3
TGCGCCAGCAGCTTACTAGCGGGCACAGATACGCAGTATTTT
CASSLLAGTDTQYF
>TRBD1|TRBV7-9|NA|TRBJ2-6
TGTGCCAGCAGCTTAAGGGGGACAGGGAAATTCTCTGGGGCCAACGTCCTGACTTTC
CASSLRGTGKFSGANVLTF
>NA|TRBV7-9|NA|TRBJ2-7
TGTGCCAGCAGCCCTAGTTACCCTGGGGACGAGCAGTACTTC
CASSPSYPGDEQYF
>NA|TRBV6-5|NA|TRBJ1-2
TGTGCCAGCAGTTACTCGGGACGCCGATGGGATGGCTACACCTTC
CASSYSGRRWDGYTF
>NA|TRBV5-6|NA|TRBJ2-7
TGTGCCAGCAGCTACTCGACTAGGTTCTACGAGCAGTACTTC
CASSYSTRFYEQYF
>TRBD1|TRBV4-1|NA|TRBJ2-5
TGCGCCAGCAGCCAAGATTGGGGGAACAGGGGGCGCGAGCTCGGAGAGACCCAGTACTTC
CASSQDWGNRGRELGETQYF
>NA|TRBV21-1|NA|TRBJ2-3
TGTGCCAGCAGCAAGGAAAAGTTACAGGGCTCGAGCACAGATACGCAGTATTTT
CASSKEKLQGSSTDTQYF
>NA|TRBV18|NA|TRBJ1-5
TGTGCCAGCTCACCGGGTGGCAATCAGCCCCAGCATTTT
CASSPGGNQPQHF